The T cell receptor beta chain described here comes from a study of blood T cells in healthy people across ages. CDR1 is MGHDK and CDR2 is SYGVNS in the germline V gene. V lost 7 bases to trimming and J lost 7 bases, with 23 bases between them. The CDR3 totals 15 residues. Together with a sample-barcoded 5' primer, a J-beta primer mix was included in a second PCR lasting about 7 to 12 cycles. A single record per CDR3 protein comes from TCRdb applying MiXCR to the 5' RACE reads. The table shows around 970,000 distinct CDR3 sequences, with roughly half occurring only once. This chain connects TRBV25-1 to TRBJ2-7; possible D gene TRBD1, 6 bases. The TCR comes from a woman aged 60-70 years in good health. The material sequenced was blood. The CDR3: CASNRGNGIYNEQYF. CDR3 nucleotides: TGTGCCAGCAATAGGGGGAACGGGATCTACAATGAGCAGTACTTC.